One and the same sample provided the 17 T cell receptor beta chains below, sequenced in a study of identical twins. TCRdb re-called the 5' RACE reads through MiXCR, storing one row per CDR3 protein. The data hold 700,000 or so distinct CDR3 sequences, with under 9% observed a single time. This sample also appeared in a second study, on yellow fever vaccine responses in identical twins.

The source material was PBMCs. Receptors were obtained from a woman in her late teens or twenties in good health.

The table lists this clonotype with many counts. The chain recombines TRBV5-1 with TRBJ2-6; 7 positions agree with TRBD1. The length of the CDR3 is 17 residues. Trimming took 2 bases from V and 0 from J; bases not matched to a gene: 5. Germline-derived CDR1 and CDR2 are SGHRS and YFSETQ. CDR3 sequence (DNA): TGCGCCAGCAGCTTTGGACAGGCAAGCTCTGGGGCCAACGTCCTGACTTTC. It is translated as CASSFGQASSGANVLTF.

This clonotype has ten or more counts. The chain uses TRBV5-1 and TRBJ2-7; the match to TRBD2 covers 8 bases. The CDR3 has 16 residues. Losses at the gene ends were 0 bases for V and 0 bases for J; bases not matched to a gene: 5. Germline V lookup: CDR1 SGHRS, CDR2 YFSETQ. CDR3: CASSLGGTSGSYEQYF. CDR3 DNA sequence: TGCGCCAGCAGCTTGGGGGGAACTAGCGGCTCCTACGAGCAGTACTTC.

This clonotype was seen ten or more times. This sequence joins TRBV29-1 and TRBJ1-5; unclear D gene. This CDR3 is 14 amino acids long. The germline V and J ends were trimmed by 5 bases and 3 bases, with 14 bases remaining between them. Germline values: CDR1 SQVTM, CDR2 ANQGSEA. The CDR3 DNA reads TGCAGCGTTCCTCGGGGTCGGAACAATCAGCCCCAGCATTTT. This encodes CSVPRGRNNQPQHF.

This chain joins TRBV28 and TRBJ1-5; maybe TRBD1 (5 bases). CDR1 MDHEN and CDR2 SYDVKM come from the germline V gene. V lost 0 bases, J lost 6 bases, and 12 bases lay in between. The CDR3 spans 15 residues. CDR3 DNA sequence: TGTGCCAGCAGTTTATGGAGGGGTGGCAGTCAGCCCCAGCATTTT. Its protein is CASSLWRGGSQPQHF. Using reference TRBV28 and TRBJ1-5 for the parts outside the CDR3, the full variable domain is DVKVTQSSRYLVKRTGEKVFLECVQDMDHENMFWYRQDPGLGLRLIYFSYDVKMKEKGDIPEGYSVSREKKERFSLILESASTNQTSMYLCASSLWRGGSQPQHFGDGTRLSIL.

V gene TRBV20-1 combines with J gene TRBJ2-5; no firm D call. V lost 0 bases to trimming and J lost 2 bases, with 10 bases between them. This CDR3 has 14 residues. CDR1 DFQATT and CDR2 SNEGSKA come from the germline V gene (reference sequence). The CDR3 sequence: CSARDGLRQETQYF. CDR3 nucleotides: TGCAGTGCTAGAGACGGTTTGAGGCAAGAGACCCAGTACTTC.

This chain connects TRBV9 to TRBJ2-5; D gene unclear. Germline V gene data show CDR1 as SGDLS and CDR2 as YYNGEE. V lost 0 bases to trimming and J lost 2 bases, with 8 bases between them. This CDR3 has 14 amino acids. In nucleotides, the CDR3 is TGTGCCAGCAGCGTAGAAATAGAACAAGAGACCCAGTACTTC. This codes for CASSVEIEQETQYF.

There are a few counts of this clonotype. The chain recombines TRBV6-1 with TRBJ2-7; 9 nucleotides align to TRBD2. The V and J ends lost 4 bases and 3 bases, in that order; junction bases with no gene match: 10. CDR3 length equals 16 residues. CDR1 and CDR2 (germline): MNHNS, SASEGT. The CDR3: CASSASSLAGLYEQYF. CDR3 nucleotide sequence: TGTGCCAGCAGTGCGTCCTCCCTAGCGGGGCTCTACGAGCAGTACTTC.

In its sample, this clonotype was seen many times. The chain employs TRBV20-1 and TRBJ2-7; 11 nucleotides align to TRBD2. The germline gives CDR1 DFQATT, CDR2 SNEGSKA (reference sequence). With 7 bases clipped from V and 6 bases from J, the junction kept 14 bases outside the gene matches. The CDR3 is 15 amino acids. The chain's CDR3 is CSGGQLSGRAGEQYF. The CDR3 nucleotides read TGCAGTGGCGGGCAACTTAGCGGGAGGGCGGGCGAGCAGTACTTC.

The chain's CDR3 is CASSYFRDRGTDTQYF. CDR3 coding DNA: TGTGCCAGCAGTTACTTCCGGGACAGGGGCACAGATACGCAGTATTTT. The genes are TRBV6-7 and TRBJ2-3; TRBD1 aligns across 9 bases. TRBV6-7 qualifies as an ORF whose function is uncertain. The CDR3 totals 16 residues. The J segment lost 1 base and the V segment lost 1 base, leaving 3 bases of the junction unmatched.

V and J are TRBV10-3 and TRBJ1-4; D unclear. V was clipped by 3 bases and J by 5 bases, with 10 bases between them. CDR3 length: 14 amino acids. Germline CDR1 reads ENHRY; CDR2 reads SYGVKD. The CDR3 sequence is CAISDAPNNEKLFF. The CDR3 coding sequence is TGTGCCATCAGTGATGCACCAAACAATGAAAAACTGTTTTTT.

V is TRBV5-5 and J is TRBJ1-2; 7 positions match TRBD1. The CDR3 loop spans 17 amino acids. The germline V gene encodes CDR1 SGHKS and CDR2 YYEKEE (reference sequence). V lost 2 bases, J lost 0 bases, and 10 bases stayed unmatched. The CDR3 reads CASSFPGQTKANYGYTF. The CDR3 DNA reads TGTGCCAGCAGCTTTCCGGGACAGACCAAAGCTAACTATGGCTACACCTTC.

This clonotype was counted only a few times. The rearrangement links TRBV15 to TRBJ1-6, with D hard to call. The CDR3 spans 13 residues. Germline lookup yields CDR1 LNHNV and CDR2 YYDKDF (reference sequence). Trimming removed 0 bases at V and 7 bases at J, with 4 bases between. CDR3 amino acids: CATSRDGNSPLHF. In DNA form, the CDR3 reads TGTGCCACCAGCAGAGATGGGAATTCACCCCTCCACTTT.

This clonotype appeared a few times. In nucleotides, the CDR3 is TGTGCCAGCAGTTTCGGTATGAACCAAATTGAAGCTTTCTTT. This gives the protein CASSFGMNQIEAFF. J is TRBJ1-1 and V is TRBV12-3 or TRBV12-4; no firm D call. This CDR3 is 14 amino acids long. The V end was cut by 3 bases, the J end by 7 bases, with 15 bases between.

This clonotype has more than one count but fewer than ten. The CDR3: CASSFPPAWVSEGADTQYF. The CDR3 DNA sequence: TGTGCCAGCAGTTTCCCTCCGGCTTGGGTGTCTGAGGGTGCGGATACGCAGTATTTT. The chain carries TRBV28 and TRBJ2-3; a possible D gene is TRBD2 (5 bases). The CDR3 sequence is 19 residues long. Germline CDR1 and CDR2: MDHEN and SYDVKM. V was cut by 3 bases and J by 6 bases, with 28 bases left in between.

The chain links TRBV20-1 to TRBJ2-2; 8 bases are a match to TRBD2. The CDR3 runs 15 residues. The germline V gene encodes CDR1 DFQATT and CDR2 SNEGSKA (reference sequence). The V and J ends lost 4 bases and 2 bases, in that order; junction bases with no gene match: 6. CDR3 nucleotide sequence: TGCAGTGCTATCGCAACTAGCGGTAACACCGGGGAGCTGTTTTTT. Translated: CSAIATSGNTGELFF.

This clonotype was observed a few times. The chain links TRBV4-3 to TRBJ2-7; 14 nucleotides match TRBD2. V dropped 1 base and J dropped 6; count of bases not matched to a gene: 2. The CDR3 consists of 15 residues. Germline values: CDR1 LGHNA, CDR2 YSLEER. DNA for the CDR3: TGCGCCAGCAGCCAAGCCGGGACTAGCGGGGGCGAGCAGTACTTC. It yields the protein CASSQAGTSGGEQYF.

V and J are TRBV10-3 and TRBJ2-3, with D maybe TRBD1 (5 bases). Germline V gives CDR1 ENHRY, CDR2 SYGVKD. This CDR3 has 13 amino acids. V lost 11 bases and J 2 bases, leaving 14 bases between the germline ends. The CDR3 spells CASGAQPTDTQYF. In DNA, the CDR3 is TGTGCCTCTGGGGCACAGCCCACAGATACGCAGTATTTT.